The rows below give T cell receptor beta chains drawn from one sample of a study of CD8 T cells in Susac syndrome. TCRdb re-derived calls from the immunoSEQ multiplex PCR reads in MiXCR, one entry per CDR3 protein. The sample holds 65,000 to 100,000 distinct CDR3 sequences, 90% to 97% seen once. The material sequenced was CD8+ T cells from PBMCs. These receptors were obtained from a human donor with Susac syndrome. CDR3s include the opening cysteine and the closing phenylalanine or tryptophan. D genes are given only for firm matches. Rows may omit the clone size; those that give it use once, few, many or a size class.

D	size	V	J	CDR3	DNA
-	-	TRBV6-1	TRBJ2-7	CASGEVLYEQYF	TGTGCCAGCGGGGAGGTCCTCTACGAGCAGTACTTC
-	-	TRBV15	TRBJ2-2	CATSRTRAGSNTGELFF	TGTGCCACCAGCAGGACCCGGGCGGGCTCGAACACCGGGGAGCTGTTTTTT
-	-	TRBV4-3	TRBJ2-2	CASSQSWATGELFF	TGCGCCAGCAGCCAAAGCTGGGCCACCGGGGAGCTGTTTTTT
TRBD1	-	TRBV20-1	TRBJ2-4	CSATGTGEGIQYF	TGCAGTGCTACAGGGACAGGCGAGGGCATTCAGTACTTC
TRBD1	once	TRBV15	TRBJ2-7	CATSRDLERTGNLYEQYF	TGTGCCACCAGCAGAGATCTAGAGCGGACAGGGAATCTCTACGAGCAGTACTTC
TRBD2	-	TRBV3-1	TRBJ2-4	CASSQGGTATVGLAVLAKNIQYF	TGTGCCAGCAGCCAGGGGGGCACAGCGACCGTAGGACTAGCGGTCTTAGCCAAAAACATTCAGTACTTC
-	-	TRBV7-9	TRBJ1-6	CASSLVQGSNSPLHF	TGTGCCAGCAGCTTGGTGCAGGGCAGTAATTCACCCCTCCACTTT
-	-	TRBV9	TRBJ2-1	CASSVVGGPYNEQFF	TGTGCCAGCAGCGTAGTGGGAGGCCCTTACAATGAGCAGTTCTTC
-	-	TRBV14	TRBJ1-2	CASSLGYTF	TGTGCCAGCTCACTTGGCTACACCTTC
-	-	TRBV30	TRBJ2-7	CAWSDPGPEQYF	TGTGCCTGGAGTGATCCGGGCCCCGAGCAGTACTTC
TRBD1	few	TRBV4-1	TRBJ2-1	CASSQVVQGVESYNEQFF	TGCGCCAGCAGCCAAGTGGTACAGGGGGTGGAATCCTACAATGAGCAGTTCTTC
TRBD1	-	TRBV20-1	TRBJ2-2	CSARDPQTGAVTGELFF	TGCAGTGCTAGAGACCCTCAGACAGGGGCGGTCACCGGGGAGCTGTTTTTT
-	-	TRBV18	TRBJ2-1	CASSPQTLWGQAKEQFF	TGTGCCAGCTCACCACAGACGTTATGGGGACAAGCCAAGGAGCAGTTCTTC
-	-	TRBV28	TRBJ2-7	CASSPRIGGASYEQYF	TGTGCCAGCAGTCCCCGTATTGGCGGGGCCTCCTACGAGCAGTACTTC
-	-	TRBV11-2	TRBJ1-6	CASKPGGVYNSPLHF	TGTGCCAGCAAACCGGGGGGGGTCTATAATTCACCCCTCCACTTT
-	-	TRBV25-1	TRBJ1-2	CASQDRYYGYTF	TGTGCCAGCCAGGACCGCTACTATGGCTACACCTTC
-	once	TRBV20-1	TRBJ2-1	CSARVGLARNEQFF	TGCAGTGCTAGAGTCGGGCTAGCGAGAAATGAGCAGTTCTTC
TRBD1	-	TRBV14	TRBJ1-1	CASSHYGQAEAFF	TGTGCCAGCAGCCATTACGGACAGGCCGAAGCTTTCTTT
-	-	TRBV29-1	TRBJ2-2	CSGRSNTGELFF	TGCAGCGGTCGGTCGAACACCGGGGAGCTGTTTTTT
TRBD2	-	TRBV25-1	TRBJ2-1	CATGIAGGNEQFF	TGTGCCACCGGGATAGCGGGGGGCAATGAGCAGTTCTTC
-	-	TRBV20-1	TRBJ1-1	CSWGETEAFF	TGCAGTTGGGGAGAAACTGAAGCTTTCTTT
-	-	TRBV3-1	TRBJ1-2	CASSQPGGRGSPYGYTF	TGTGCCAGCAGCCAACCCGGGGGGCGCGGATCGCCGTATGGCTACACCTTC
-	-	TRBV11-3	TRBJ1-1	CASSRTGYTEAFF	TGTGCCAGCAGCAGAACCGGTTACACTGAAGCTTTCTTT
TRBD1	-	TRBV14	TRBJ2-1	CASSPWTGADEQFF	TGTGCCAGCAGCCCCTGGACAGGGGCCGATGAGCAGTTCTTC
TRBD1	-	TRBV6-6	TRBJ1-6	CASSAGQGNSPLHF	TGTGCCAGCAGTGCGGGACAGGGAAATTCACCCCTCCACTTT
-	-	TRBV4-3	TRBJ1-6	CASSQVSHSPLHF	TGCGCCAGCAGCCAAGTTTCGCATTCACCCCTCCACTTT
-	-	TRBV11-1	TRBJ2-1	CASSLDGSLGNEQFF	TGTGCCAGCAGCTTAGACGGGAGTCTAGGCAATGAGCAGTTCTTC
TRBD1	-	TRBV15	TRBJ2-3	CATLRTGGTDTQYF	TGTGCCACCTTACGGACAGGAGGAACAGATACGCAGTATTTT
-	-	TRBV5-6	TRBJ2-7	CASSFGRGDFYEQYF	TGTGCCAGCAGCTTCGGCAGGGGAGACTTCTACGAGCAGTACTTC
-	-	TRBV5-1	TRBJ2-3	CASSFDSGSRQNPKRGTQYF	TGCGCCAGCAGCTTCGACTCGGGTTCGCGGCAAAATCCAAAACGCGGTACGCAGTATTTT
TRBD1	-	TRBV6-2/TRBV6-3	TRBJ2-5	CASSWTGPQETQYF	TGTGCCAGCAGTTGGACAGGGCCTCAAGAGACCCAGTACTTC
-	-	TRBV19	TRBJ2-3	CASSGTPYDGQYF	TGTGCCAGTTCGGGAACCCCATACGACGGGCAGTATTTT
-	-	TRBV20-1	TRBJ1-5	CSASPGWGADSNQPQHF	TGCAGTGCGAGCCCCGGATGGGGGGCAGATAGCAATCAGCCCCAGCATTTT
-	-	TRBV6-5	TRBJ2-2	CASSLQSTGELFF	TGTGCCAGCAGCCTACAGAGCACCGGGGAGCTGTTTTTT
-	-	TRBV6-6	TRBJ2-5	CASSYTFETQYF	TGTGCCAGCAGTTACACGTTTGAGACCCAGTACTTC
TRBD2	-	TRBV18	TRBJ2-1	CASAGEGAAYNEQFF	TGTGCCAGCGCCGGGGAGGGAGCGGCCTACAATGAGCAGTTCTTC
-	-	TRBV7-9	TRBJ2-1	CASLRAGPYNEQFF	TGTGCCAGCCTTAGGGCAGGACCCTACAATGAGCAGTTCTTC
-	once	TRBV13	TRBJ2-3	CASSLGLRTDTQYF	TGTGCCAGCAGCTTAGGACTTAGAACAGATACGCAGTATTTT
-	-	TRBV9	TRBJ1-2	CASSSRREGYGYTF	TGTGCCAGCAGCTCACGACGCGAGGGCTATGGCTACACCTTC
-	-	TRBV29-1	TRBJ2-3	CSVLSALADTQYF	TGCAGCGTTCTCTCGGCCCTGGCAGATACGCAGTATTTT